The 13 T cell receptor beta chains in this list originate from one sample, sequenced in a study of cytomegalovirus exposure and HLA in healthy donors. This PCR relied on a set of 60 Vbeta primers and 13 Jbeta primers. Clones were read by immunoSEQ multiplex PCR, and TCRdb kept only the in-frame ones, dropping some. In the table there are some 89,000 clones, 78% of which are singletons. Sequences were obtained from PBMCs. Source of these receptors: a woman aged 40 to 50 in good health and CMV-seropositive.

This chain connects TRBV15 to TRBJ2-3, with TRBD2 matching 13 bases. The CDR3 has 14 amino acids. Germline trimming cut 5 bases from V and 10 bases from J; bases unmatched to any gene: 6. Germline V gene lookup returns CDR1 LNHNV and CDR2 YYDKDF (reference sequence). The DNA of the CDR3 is TGTGCCACCAGCTCTGGGACTAGCGGGATAGCGCAGTATTTT. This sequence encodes CATSSGTSGIAQYF.

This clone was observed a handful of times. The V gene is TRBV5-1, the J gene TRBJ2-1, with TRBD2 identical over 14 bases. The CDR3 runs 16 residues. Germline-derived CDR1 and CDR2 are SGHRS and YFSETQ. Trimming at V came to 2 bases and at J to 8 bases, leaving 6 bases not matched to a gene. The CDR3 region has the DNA TGCGCCAGCAGCTTAACGACTAGCGGGAGGGGAGATGAGCAGTTCTTC. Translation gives CASSLTTSGRGDEQFF.

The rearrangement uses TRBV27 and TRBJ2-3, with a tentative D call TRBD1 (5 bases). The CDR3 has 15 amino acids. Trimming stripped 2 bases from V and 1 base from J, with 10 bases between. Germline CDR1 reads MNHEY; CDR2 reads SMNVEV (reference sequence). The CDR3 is CASSLGASRTDTQYF. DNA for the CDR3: TGTGCCAGCAGTTTAGGGGCCTCCCGCACAGATACGCAGTATTTT.

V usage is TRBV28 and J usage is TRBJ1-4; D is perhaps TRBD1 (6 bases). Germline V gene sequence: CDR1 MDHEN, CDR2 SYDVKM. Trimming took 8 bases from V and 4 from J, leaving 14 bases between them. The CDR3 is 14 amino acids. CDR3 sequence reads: CASGGAGVNEKLFF. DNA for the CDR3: TGTGCCAGCGGCGGTGCAGGGGTTAATGAAAAACTGTTTTTT.

CDR3 coding DNA: TGTGCCAGCAGCCCTTATACCGGGACAGTATACGAGCAGTACTTC. It translates to CASSPYTGTVYEQYF. This chain connects TRBV7-2 to TRBJ2-7; 7 positions agree with TRBD1. The CDR3 spans 15 residues. Germline V CDR1 and CDR2: SGHTA, FQGNSA. V lost 5 bases and J lost 4; bases outside the gene matches: 11. The full variable domain, completed using reference TRBV7-2 and TRBJ2-7, is GAGVSQSPSNKVTEKGKDVELRCDPISGHTALYWYRQSLGQGLEFLIYFQGNSAPDKSGLPSDRFSAERTGGSVSTLTIQRTQQEDSAVYLCASSPYTGTVYEQYFGPGTRLTVT.

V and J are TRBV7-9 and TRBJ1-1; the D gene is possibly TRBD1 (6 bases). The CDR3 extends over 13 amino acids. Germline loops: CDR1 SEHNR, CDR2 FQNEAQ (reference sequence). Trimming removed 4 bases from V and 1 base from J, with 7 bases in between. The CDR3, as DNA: TGTGCCAGCAGCTCGACAGGGAACACTGAAGCTTTCTTT. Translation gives CASSSTGNTEAFF. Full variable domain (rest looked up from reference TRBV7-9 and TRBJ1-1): DTGVSQNPRHKITKRGQNVTFRCDPISEHNRLYWYRQTLGQGPEFLTYFQNEAQLEKSRLLSDRFSAERPKGSFSTLEIQRTEQGDSAMYLCASSSTGNTEAFFGQGTRLTVV.

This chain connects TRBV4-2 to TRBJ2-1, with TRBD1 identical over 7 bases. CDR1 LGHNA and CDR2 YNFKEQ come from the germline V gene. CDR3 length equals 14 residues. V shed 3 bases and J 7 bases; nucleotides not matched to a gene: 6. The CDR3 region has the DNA TGTGCCAGCAGCCACCCAACAGGGGTTAATGAGCAGTTCTTC. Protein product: CASSHPTGVNEQFF.

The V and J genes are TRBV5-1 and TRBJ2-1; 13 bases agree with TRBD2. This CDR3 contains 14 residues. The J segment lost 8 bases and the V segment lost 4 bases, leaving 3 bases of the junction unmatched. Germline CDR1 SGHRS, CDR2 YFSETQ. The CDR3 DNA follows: TGCGCCAGCAGCAGGACTAGCGGGAGAGATGAGCAGTTCTTC. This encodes CASSRTSGRDEQFF.

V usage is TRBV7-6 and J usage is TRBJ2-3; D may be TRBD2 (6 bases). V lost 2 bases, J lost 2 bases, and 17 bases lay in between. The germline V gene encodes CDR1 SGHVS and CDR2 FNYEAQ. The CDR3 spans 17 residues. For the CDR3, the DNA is TGTGCCAGCAGCTTACTCGGGAGCGGAGTTTACACAGATACGCAGTATTTT. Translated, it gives CASSLLGSGVYTDTQYF.

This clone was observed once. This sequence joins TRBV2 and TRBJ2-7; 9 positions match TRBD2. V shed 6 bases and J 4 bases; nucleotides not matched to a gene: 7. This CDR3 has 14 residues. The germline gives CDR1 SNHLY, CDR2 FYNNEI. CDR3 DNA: TGTGCCAGCAGAGTAGCGGGAGCATTGTACGAGCAGTACTTC. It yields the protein CASRVAGALYEQYF.

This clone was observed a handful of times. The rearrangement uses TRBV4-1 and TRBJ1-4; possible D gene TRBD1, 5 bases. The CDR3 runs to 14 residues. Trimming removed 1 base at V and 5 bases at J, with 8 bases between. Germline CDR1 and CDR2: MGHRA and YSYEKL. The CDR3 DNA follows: TGCGCCAGCAGCCAAGGACAGACGAATGAAAAACTGTTTTTT. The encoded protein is CASSQGQTNEKLFF.

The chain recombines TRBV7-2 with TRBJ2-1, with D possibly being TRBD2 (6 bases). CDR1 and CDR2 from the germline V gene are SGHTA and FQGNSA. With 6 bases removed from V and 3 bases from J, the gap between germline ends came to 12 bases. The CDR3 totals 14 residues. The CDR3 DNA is TGTGCCAGCAGTTATGCTAGCGACTACAATGAGCAGTTCTTC. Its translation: CASSYASDYNEQFF.

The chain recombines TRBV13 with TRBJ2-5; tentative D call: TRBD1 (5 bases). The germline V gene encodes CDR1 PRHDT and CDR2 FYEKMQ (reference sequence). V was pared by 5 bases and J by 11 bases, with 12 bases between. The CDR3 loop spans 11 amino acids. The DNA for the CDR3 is TGTGCCAGCAGCCTCGACAGAAAGCAGTACTTC. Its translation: CASSLDRKQYF.